This record concerns one TCR beta chain sequence. The data stem from a study of blood T cell repertoires in COVID-19. Study-level background: Specimens from acute and convalescent COVID-19 originated in the United States, Italy and Spain. T cells, B-cell-depleted T cells, or PBMCs provided the cDNA or gDNA that served as material.

Original analysis: Reference gene primer amplification gave nucleated cell count estimates. Repertoires were generated with immunoSEQ multiplex PCR, while TCRdb's copy carries only in-frame clones and drops some. The D gene and trimming were derived from the DNA, and the V and J assignments and clone size from that table. The data hold roughly 150,000 clones, with 65% to 85% observed a single time. Germline loops: CDR1 MNHNY, CDR2 SVGAGI (reference sequence). With 2 bases removed from V and 7 bases from J, the gap between germline ends came to 9 bases. This CDR3 is built from 13 residues. What was sequenced was peripheral blood. The J gene is TRBJ1-5, the V gene TRBV6-6; D is uncertain. The TCR comes from a woman at least 80 years old with acute or convalescent COVID-19. CDR3 bases: TGTGCCAGCAGTTACGATGAGCGGCAGCCCCAGCATTTT. Protein sequence: CASSYDERQPQHF.